The 26 T cell receptor beta chains presented below share a single source sample, sequenced in a study of OX40 agonist ivuxolimab in advanced cancers. Assay used: immunoSEQ multiplex PCR; TCRdb lists only in-frame clones, some missing. The repertoire holds about 20,000 clones, with about 83% as singletons. The material was CD4+ or CD8+ T cells sorted from blood, obtained in a trial of the OX40 agonist ivuxolimab. All receptors derive from an adult with an advanced solid tumor such as melanoma, head and neck, liver or kidney cancer.

This chain connects TRBV13 to TRBJ2-7; TRBD1 matches at 8 bases. The germline V gene encodes CDR1 PRHDT and CDR2 FYEKMQ (reference sequence). The CDR3 totals 13 residues. With V trimmed by 4 bases and J by 2 bases, 1 base remained unmatched. The CDR3 here is CASSWTGTYEQYF. DNA of the CDR3: TGTGCCAGCAGCTGGACAGGGACCTACGAGCAGTACTTC.

Here the CDR3 reads CASSKTSGGAYEQYF. In DNA, the CDR3 is TGTGCCAGCAGTAAGACTAGCGGGGGGGCCTACGAGCAGTACTTC. The gene calls are TRBV6-1 and TRBJ2-7; 14 nucleotides align to TRBD2. V was pared by 5 bases and J by 2 bases, with 2 bases of the junction left unmatched. Germline V gives CDR1 MNHNS, CDR2 SASEGT. The CDR3 length is 15 residues.

The chain employs TRBV4-2 and TRBJ2-5; tentatively, D is TRBD2 (6 bases). The ends were cut back, 1 base at V and 3 bases at J, with 6 bases in the middle. The germline V gene encodes CDR1 LGHNA and CDR2 YNFKEQ. The CDR3 totals 13 residues. The CDR3 sequence: CASSQGGEETQYF. In DNA form, the CDR3 reads TGTGCCAGCAGCCAAGGGGGGGAAGAGACCCAGTACTTC.

The chain employs TRBV29-1 and TRBJ2-7; D might be TRBD2 (7 bases). V was trimmed by 0 bases and J by 2 bases, leaving 14 bases between them. This CDR3 region has 15 residues. Germline V gene data show CDR1 as SQVTM and CDR2 as ANQGSEA. CDR3 bases: TGCAGCGTTGAAGATGGGGGAGGGGGGGCCTACGAGCAGTACTTC. Translation: CSVEDGGGGAYEQYF.

Concerning this clone itself: Other DNA sequences of this sample code for an identical CDR3. This chain joins TRBV6-1 and TRBJ2-3, with D hard to call. Germline V CDR1 and CDR2: MNHNS, SASEGT. The germline V and J ends were trimmed by 6 bases and 2 bases, with 3 bases remaining between them. The length of the CDR3 is 11 residues. This CDR3 reads CASSHTDTQYF. CDR3 nucleotides: TGTGCCAGCAGCCACACAGATACGCAGTATTTT.

A word on this clone: The junction differs from germline at one of its ends, possibly a read error. The gene calls are TRBV7-7 and TRBJ2-7, with D unclear. This CDR3 contains 14 residues. From germline, CDR1 is SSHAT and CDR2 FNYEAQ (reference sequence). In nucleotides, the CDR3 is TGTGCTAGCAGCTTAGTTCCTACGCCTTACGAGCAGTACTTC. It specifies CASSLVPTPYEQYF.

The chain employs TRBV18 and TRBJ1-6, with 9 bases matching TRBD1. V was clipped by 6 bases and J by 3 bases; unmatched bases: 15. This CDR3 region has 19 residues. Germline V gene data show CDR1 as KGHSH and CDR2 as LQKENI. CDR3: CASSRRSTGTGIYNSPLHF. CDR3 coding DNA: TGTGCCAGCTCCCGCCGTTCGACCGGGACAGGGATCTATAATTCACCCCTCCACTTT.

The V call is TRBV9, the J call TRBJ2-5; 8 nucleotides line up with TRBD1. Trimming cost V 3 bases and J 0 bases; bases outside gene matches: 4. Looked up from germline, CDR1 is SGDLS and CDR2 is YYNGEE. The CDR3 runs 15 residues. CDR3 amino acids: CASSASGQDQETQYF. The CDR3 nucleotides read TGTGCCAGCAGCGCCTCGGGACAGGACCAAGAGACCCAGTACTTC.

The rearrangement links TRBV7-9 to TRBJ2-5, with 7 bases matching TRBD1. V trimming: 8 bases; J trimming: 5 bases; junction bases outside the gene matches: 5. The CDR3 has 12 amino acids. CDR1 and CDR2 from the germline V gene are SEHNR and FQNEAQ (reference sequence). This chain's CDR3 is CASGSDRETQYF. The CDR3, as DNA: TGTGCCAGCGGCTCGGACAGGGAGACCCAGTACTTC. Complete variable domain (other parts from reference TRBV7-9 and TRBJ2-5): DTGVSQNPRHKITKRGQNVTFRCDPISEHNRLYWYRQTLGQGPEFLTYFQNEAQLEKSRLLSDRFSAERPKGSFSTLEIQRTEQGDSAMYLCASGSDRETQYFGPGTRLLVL.

This rearrangement joins TRBV2 to TRBJ1-2, with 7 bases identical to TRBD1. Germline V gene lookup returns CDR1 SNHLY and CDR2 FYNNEI. With V trimmed by 6 bases and J by 8 bases, 12 bases remained unmatched. The CDR3 consists of 14 residues. This CDR3 is CASSDGPGGSGYTF. CDR3 nucleotides: TGTGCCAGCAGCGATGGCCCAGGGGGAAGCGGCTACACCTTC.

This clone showed up just a few times. The CDR3 region has the DNA TGTGCCAGCAGTCCGCGGACAGGGGGAGCTGATCAGCCCCAGCATTTT. It specifies CASSPRTGGADQPQHF. The chain combines TRBV28 with TRBJ1-5, with 10 positions matching TRBD1. The CDR3 runs to 16 residues. Germline-derived CDR1 and CDR2 are MDHEN and SYDVKM. The J segment lost 5 bases and the V segment lost 5 bases, leaving 9 bases of the junction unmatched.

The chain joins TRBV29-1 to TRBJ2-1, with D tentatively TRBD1 (6 bases). V gave up 4 bases and J gave up 8 bases, with 15 bases separating them. CDR1 is SQVTM and CDR2 is ANQGSEA in the germline V gene. CDR3 length: 13 amino acids. This CDR3 is CSVAHGGGHEQFF. CDR3 nucleotides: TGCAGCGTTGCCCATGGTGGGGGCCATGAGCAGTTCTTC.

This chain connects TRBV7-9 to TRBJ2-5; TRBD1 might be the D (5 bases). Looked up from germline, CDR1 is SEHNR and CDR2 is FQNEAQ (reference sequence). V shed 2 bases and J shed 2 bases, with 18 bases lying between them. The CDR3 loop spans 17 amino acids. In DNA, the CDR3 is TGTGCCAGCAGCTTAATCCGCTTTGGGGCAGGGCAAGAGACCCAGTACTTC. Translated, it gives CASSLIRFGAGQETQYF. Complete variable domain (other parts from reference TRBV7-9 and TRBJ2-5): DTGVSQNPRHKITKRGQNVTFRCDPISEHNRLYWYRQTLGQGPEFLTYFQNEAQLEKSRLLSDRFSAERPKGSFSTLEIQRTEQGDSAMYLCASSLIRFGAGQETQYFGPGTRLLVL.

This sequence joins TRBV6-1 and TRBJ1-1; D unclear. In germline, CDR1 is MNHNS, CDR2 SASEGT. Trimming took 6 bases from V and 4 from J, leaving 12 bases between them. There are 13 residues in the CDR3. CDR3 DNA sequence: TGTGCCAGCAGCCATGGACTCATCACTGAAGCTTTCTTT. Protein sequence: CASSHGLITEAFF.

The chain recombines TRBV9 with TRBJ2-7; perhaps TRBD2 as D (6 bases). V gave up 3 bases and J gave up 4 bases, with 14 bases separating them. CDR3 length: 14 amino acids. The germline gives CDR1 SGDLS, CDR2 YYNGEE. The CDR3 region is CASSGGEVFYEQYF. The CDR3 nucleotides read TGTGCCAGCAGCGGTGGGGAGGTATTTTACGAGCAGTACTTC.

The table lists this clone with a few counts. The rearrangement joins TRBV19 to TRBJ2-7; TRBD1 aligns across 8 bases. This CDR3 region has 17 residues. The germline CDR1 and CDR2 sequences are LNHDA and SQIVND (reference sequence). The ends lost 3 bases at V and 0 bases at J; junction bases unmatched: 10. CDR3 bases: TGTGCCAGTAGTATCTCGGGACAGGCTCACACCTCCTACGAGCAGTACTTC. Encoded protein: CASSISGQAHTSYEQYF.

This clone is labeled as medium-sized. The chain couples TRBV15 to TRBJ2-7, with D possibly called TRBD1 or TRBD2 (5 bases each). Trimming left V 0 bases short and J 3 bases short, with 6 bases between. Germline V gene lookup returns CDR1 LNHNV and CDR2 YYDKDF (reference sequence). The CDR3 is made up of 13 amino acids. CDR3 region: CATSRDGGYEQYF. CDR3 coding DNA: TGTGCCACCAGCAGAGATGGGGGCTACGAGCAGTACTTC.

This clone was counted only a few times. The chain employs TRBV5-1 and TRBJ1-5; D call uncertain. The ends were cut back, 4 bases at V and 1 base at J, with 12 bases in the middle. The CDR3 sequence is 15 residues long. Germline assignment: CDR1 SGHRS and CDR2 YFSETQ. CDR3 sequence (DNA): TGCGCCAGCAGCCAAGACGTGGGCAGCAATCAGCCCCAGCATTTT. As protein: CASSQDVGSNQPQHF.

This clone was picked up one time. The V call is TRBV19, the J call TRBJ1-2; D call uncertain. The CDR3 extends over 14 amino acids. V dropped 3 bases and J dropped 5 bases, with 13 bases sitting between them. Germline CDR1 LNHDA, CDR2 SQIVND (reference sequence). CDR3 residues: CASSMAGPGYGYTF. CDR3 nucleotide sequence: TGTGCCAGTAGTATGGCTGGGCCGGGGTATGGCTACACCTTC.

The chain is built from TRBV7-9 and TRBJ2-7; TRBD1 agrees at 9 bases. Germline assignment: CDR1 SEHNR and CDR2 FQNEAQ (reference sequence). Losses at the gene ends were 5 bases for V and 3 bases for J; bases not matched to a gene: 5. This CDR3 contains 14 residues. The CDR3 sequence is CASSPTGGLYEQYF. In DNA, the CDR3 is TGTGCCAGCAGCCCAACAGGGGGCCTCTACGAGCAGTACTTC. Drawing the rest from reference TRBV7-9 and TRBJ2-7, the complete variable domain is DTGVSQNPRHKITKRGQNVTFRCDPISEHNRLYWYRQTLGQGPEFLTYFQNEAQLEKSRLLSDRFSAERPKGSFSTLEIQRTEQGDSAMYLCASSPTGGLYEQYFGPGTRLTVT.

This chain joins TRBV27 and TRBJ2-5, with 14 bases matching TRBD2. The CDR3 contains 16 residues. The trim removed 3 bases at V and 3 bases at J, leaving 3 bases unmatched. Germline lookup yields CDR1 MNHEY and CDR2 SMNVEV (reference sequence). For the CDR3, the DNA is TGTGCCAGCAGTTTCTCGACTAGCGGGGGGGAAGAGACCCAGTACTTC. Amino acid sequence: CASSFSTSGGEETQYF.

This clone has only a few counts. The genes are TRBV5-1 and TRBJ2-3, with D maybe TRBD1 (6 bases). With 0 bases removed from V and 9 bases from J, the gap between germline ends came to 20 bases. CDR1 SGHRS and CDR2 YFSETQ come from the germline V gene. The CDR3 length is 16 residues. CDR3: CASSLEPGHRSKTQYF. The CDR3 nucleotides are TGCGCCAGCAGCTTGGAACCGGGACACCGCTCGAAGACGCAGTATTTT.

This chain connects TRBV9 to TRBJ2-5; D might be TRBD1 or TRBD2, each matching 5 bases. This CDR3 comprises 15 residues. Germline loops: CDR1 SGDLS, CDR2 YYNGEE. V gave up 0 bases and J gave up 4 bases, with 13 bases separating them. The CDR3 sequence is CASSVEGFGGETQYF. The CDR3 coding sequence is TGTGCCAGCAGCGTAGAGGGTTTTGGGGGAGAGACCCAGTACTTC.

The CDR3 DNA reads TGTGCCAGCAGCATCTACGGGGGGGCCGGGGATACGCAGTATTTT. It is translated as CASSIYGGAGDTQYF. This rearrangement joins TRBV7-6 to TRBJ2-3; 8 bases fit TRBD2. CDR1 and CDR2 (germline): SGHVS, FNYEAQ. V dropped 5 bases and J dropped 6; count of bases not matched to a gene: 10. CDR3 length: 15 residues.

The chain has TRBV19 and TRBJ2-5, with 9 nucleotides matching TRBD1. Germline V lookup: CDR1 LNHDA, CDR2 SQIVND (reference sequence). This CDR3 contains 13 residues. V was clipped by 4 bases and J by 5 bases; unmatched bases: 2. CDR3 in DNA: TGTGCCAGTAGTAACAGGGGGCAGGAGACCCAGTACTTC. It encodes CASSNRGQETQYF.

V is TRBV7-9 and J is TRBJ2-1, with unresolved D. This CDR3 has 15 amino acids. Trimming left V 5 bases short and J 5 bases short, with 16 bases between. The germline V gene encodes CDR1 SEHNR and CDR2 FQNEAQ (reference sequence). Here the CDR3 DNA reads TGTGCCAGCAGCCGGGCCCTGTTTTTCGACAATGAGCAGTTCTTC. Its translation is CASSRALFFDNEQFF.